This T cell receptor beta chain emerged from a study of blood T cell repertoires in COVID-19. Participants were aged about 18 to 100 years from roughly 25 US areas. This clone was seen a few times. Assay: immunoSEQ multiplex PCR; the TCRdb copy retains only in-frame clones and omits some. The sample includes approximately 170,000 clones, 84% of them seen just once. Material: PBMCs or T cells enriched from blood (not recorded which). The clonotype originates from a woman between 45 and 65 years old who had recovered from COVID-19.

CDR3 residues: CASKPYTGVSPLHF. CDR3 coding DNA: TGTGCCAGCAAACCATATACAGGTGTATCACCCCTCCACTTT. The rearrangement uses TRBV19 and TRBJ1-6, with D maybe TRBD1 (5 bases). The CDR3 consists of 14 residues. V dropped 9 bases and J dropped 10 bases, with 19 bases sitting between them. Germline V gene sequence: CDR1 LNHDA, CDR2 SQIVND (reference sequence).